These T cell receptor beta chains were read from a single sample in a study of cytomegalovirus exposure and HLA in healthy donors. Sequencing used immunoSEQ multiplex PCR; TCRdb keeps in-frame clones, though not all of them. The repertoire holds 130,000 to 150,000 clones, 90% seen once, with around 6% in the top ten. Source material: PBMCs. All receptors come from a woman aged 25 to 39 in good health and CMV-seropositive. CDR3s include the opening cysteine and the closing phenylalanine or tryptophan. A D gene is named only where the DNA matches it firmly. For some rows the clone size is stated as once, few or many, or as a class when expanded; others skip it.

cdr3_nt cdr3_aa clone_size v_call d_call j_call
TGTGCCAGCAGGGACAGGGGGGATACGCAGTATTTT CASRDRGDTQYF NA TRBV2 TRBD1 TRBJ2-3
TGTGCCAGCAGCTTAGAACCAGGGGCTCGGGAGCAGTACTTC CASSLEPGAREQYF NA TRBV7-6 NA TRBJ2-7
TGCGCCAGCAGCCTCCGGGACAGCTATTACAATGAGCAGTTCTTC CASSLRDSYYNEQFF NA TRBV4-1 TRBD1 TRBJ2-1
TGTGCCAGCAGGAAATCAGGGGGCGACTATGGCTACACCTTC CASRKSGGDYGYTF once TRBV2 TRBD1 TRBJ1-2
TGTGCCAGCAGTTACTCGGCACGGACGGGGGAGCAGTACTTC CASSYSARTGEQYF few TRBV6-5 NA TRBJ2-7
TGCGCCAGCAGCCTCGGCGGCCGCGTTCAATCTTATTCACCCCTCCACTTT CASSLGGRVQSYSPLHF NA TRBV5-1 NA TRBJ1-6
TGTGCCAGCAGCTTCCAACGGGTGAATGAGCAGTTCTTC CASSFQRVNEQFF NA TRBV25-1 NA TRBJ2-1
TGTGCCAGTACCGGACAGGCCTACGACCTCGGGACCCAGTACTTC CASTGQAYDLGTQYF NA TRBV6-1 TRBD1 TRBJ2-5
TGTGCCAGCGGCGGCGGTCTAGCCAAAAACATTCAGTACTTC CASGGGLAKNIQYF NA TRBV6-1 NA TRBJ2-4
TGTGCCAGTAGGGAGGTGGAACTCTATGGCTACACCTTC CASREVELYGYTF NA TRBV19 NA TRBJ1-2
TGTGCCAGCACCCCCACGCGGACTGGAACAGATACGCAGTATTTT CASTPTRTGTDTQYF NA TRBV6-1 NA TRBJ2-3
TGTGCCAGCAGTTACTTAGCCTACGAGCAGTACTTC CASSYLAYEQYF NA TRBV6-5 NA TRBJ2-7
TGTGCCAGCAGCTTAGGGACAGGGAGGATCTACGAGCAGTACTTC CASSLGTGRIYEQYF NA TRBV11-1 TRBD1 TRBJ2-7
TGTGCCAGCAGCCCCGGGCTTGGGAGACCCTACAATGAGCAGTTCTTC CASSPGLGRPYNEQFF NA TRBV7-3 NA TRBJ2-1
TGTGCCAGCAGCTTAGCCAGGGGGGGCAATCAGCCCCAGCATTTT CASSLARGGNQPQHF NA TRBV7-2 TRBD1 TRBJ1-5
TGCGCCAGCAGTGAAGGACTAGCGGGAGACCCCACAGATACGCAGTATTTT CASSEGLAGDPTDTQYF NA TRBV10-1 TRBD2 TRBJ2-3
TGTGCCATCAGTGAGTCGACGGGTAGGCGCTACGAGCAGTACTTC CAISESTGRRYEQYF NA TRBV10-3 NA TRBJ2-7
TGTGCCAGTAGTATAGCGGTCGGGACAGGGGGGTACGAGCAGTACTTC CASSIAVGTGGYEQYF many TRBV19 TRBD1 TRBJ2-7
TGTGCCAGCAGCTTTGGGGAAGCGGGGGGGCAAGATGAGCAGTTCTTC CASSFGEAGGQDEQFF NA TRBV11-3 TRBD2 TRBJ2-1
TGTGCCAGCAGTTTAATGTCCCCCCCTAACTACGAGCAGTACTTC CASSLMSPPNYEQYF NA TRBV27 NA TRBJ2-7
TGCGCCAGCAGCTTGGTGGGAGCAACTAATGAAAAACTGTTTTTT CASSLVGATNEKLFF NA TRBV5-1 NA TRBJ1-4
TGTGCCAGCAGTGAAGTAGGACTAGCGGTGTTCTTC CASSEVGLAVFF NA TRBV6-1 TRBD2 TRBJ2-1
TGTGCCAGTATGGGACTAGCGGGAGGGTTGGGGCAGTTCTTC CASMGLAGGLGQFF NA TRBV19 TRBD2 TRBJ2-1
TGTGCCAGCAGTTTAAACCGAGACAATCAGCCCCAGCATTTT CASSLNRDNQPQHF NA TRBV28 NA TRBJ1-5
TGTGCCAGCAGTAGGACAGGGGGAGTAGATACGCAGTATTTT CASSRTGGVDTQYF NA TRBV6-4 TRBD1 TRBJ2-3
TGTGCCAGCAGCTTAAGTACAGGGACGACCGGGGAGCTGTTTTTT CASSLSTGTTGELFF NA TRBV5-5 NA TRBJ2-2